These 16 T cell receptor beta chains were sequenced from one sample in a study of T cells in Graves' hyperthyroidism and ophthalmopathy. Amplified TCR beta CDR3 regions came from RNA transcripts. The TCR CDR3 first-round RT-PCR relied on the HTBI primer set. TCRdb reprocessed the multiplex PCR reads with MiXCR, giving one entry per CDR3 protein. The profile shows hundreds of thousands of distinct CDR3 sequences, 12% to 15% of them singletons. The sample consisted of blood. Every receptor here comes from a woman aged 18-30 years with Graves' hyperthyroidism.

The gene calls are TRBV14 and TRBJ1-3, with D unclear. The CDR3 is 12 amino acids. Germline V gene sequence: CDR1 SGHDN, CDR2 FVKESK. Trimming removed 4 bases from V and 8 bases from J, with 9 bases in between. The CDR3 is CASSPTRDTIYF. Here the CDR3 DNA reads TGTGCCAGCAGCCCGACTAGAGACACCATATATTTT.

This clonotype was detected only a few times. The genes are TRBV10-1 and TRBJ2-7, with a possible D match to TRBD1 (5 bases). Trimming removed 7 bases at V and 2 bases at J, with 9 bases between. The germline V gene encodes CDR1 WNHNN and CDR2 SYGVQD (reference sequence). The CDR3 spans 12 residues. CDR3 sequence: CASIKGPYEQYF. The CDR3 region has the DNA TGCGCCAGCATAAAGGGGCCCTACGAGCAGTACTTC.

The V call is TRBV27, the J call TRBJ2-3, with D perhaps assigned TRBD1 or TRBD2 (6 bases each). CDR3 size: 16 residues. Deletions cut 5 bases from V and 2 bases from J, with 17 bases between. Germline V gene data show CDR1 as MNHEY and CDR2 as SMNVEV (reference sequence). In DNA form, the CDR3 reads TGTGCCAGCAGTCCTCACTGGAGGGGGAACACAGATACGCAGTATTTT. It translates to CASSPHWRGNTDTQYF.

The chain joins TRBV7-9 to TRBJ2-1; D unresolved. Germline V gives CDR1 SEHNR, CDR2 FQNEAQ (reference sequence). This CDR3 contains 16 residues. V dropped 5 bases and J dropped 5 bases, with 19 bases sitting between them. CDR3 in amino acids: CASSPPLNYAHNEQFF. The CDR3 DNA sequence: TGTGCCAGCAGCCCCCCCCTCAACTATGCCCACAATGAGCAGTTCTTC.

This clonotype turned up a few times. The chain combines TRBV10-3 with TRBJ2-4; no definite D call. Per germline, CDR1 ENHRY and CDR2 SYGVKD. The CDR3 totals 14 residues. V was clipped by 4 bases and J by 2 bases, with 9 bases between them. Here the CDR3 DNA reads TGTGCCATCAGTGGTCCTGGGTCCAAAAACATTCAGTACTTC. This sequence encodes CAISGPGSKNIQYF.

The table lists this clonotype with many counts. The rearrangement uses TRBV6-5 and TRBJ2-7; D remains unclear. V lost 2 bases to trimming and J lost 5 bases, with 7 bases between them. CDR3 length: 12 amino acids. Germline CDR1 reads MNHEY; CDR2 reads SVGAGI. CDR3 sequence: CASSYPPHEQYF. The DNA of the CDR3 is TGTGCCAGCAGTTACCCCCCCCACGAGCAGTACTTC.

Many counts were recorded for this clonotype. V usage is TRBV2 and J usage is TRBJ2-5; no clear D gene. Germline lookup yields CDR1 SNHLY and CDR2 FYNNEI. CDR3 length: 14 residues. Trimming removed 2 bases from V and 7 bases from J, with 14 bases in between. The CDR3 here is CASSEPRTLWTQYF. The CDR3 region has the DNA TGTGCCAGCAGTGAACCTAGAACGTTATGGACCCAGTACTTC. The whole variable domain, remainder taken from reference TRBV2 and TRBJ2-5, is EPEVTQTPSHQVTQMGQEVILRCVPISNHLYFYWYRQILGQKVEFLVSFYNNEISEKSEIFDDQFSVERPDGSNFTLKIRSTKLEDSAMYFCASSEPRTLWTQYFGPGTRLLVL.

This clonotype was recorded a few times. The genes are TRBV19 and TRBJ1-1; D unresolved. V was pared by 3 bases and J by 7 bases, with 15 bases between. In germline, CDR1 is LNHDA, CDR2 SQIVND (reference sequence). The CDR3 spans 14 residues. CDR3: CASSMQSNRLEAFF. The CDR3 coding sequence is TGTGCCAGTAGTATGCAGTCGAACCGCCTTGAAGCTTTCTTT.

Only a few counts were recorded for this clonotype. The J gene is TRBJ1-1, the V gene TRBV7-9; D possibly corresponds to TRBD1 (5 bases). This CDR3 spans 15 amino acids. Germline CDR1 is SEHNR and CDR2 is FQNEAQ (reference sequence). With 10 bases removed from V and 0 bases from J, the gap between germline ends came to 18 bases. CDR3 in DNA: TGTGCCATCCGTAGTGGGCTGGGGGTGAACACTGAAGCTTTCTTT. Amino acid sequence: CAIRSGLGVNTEAFF.

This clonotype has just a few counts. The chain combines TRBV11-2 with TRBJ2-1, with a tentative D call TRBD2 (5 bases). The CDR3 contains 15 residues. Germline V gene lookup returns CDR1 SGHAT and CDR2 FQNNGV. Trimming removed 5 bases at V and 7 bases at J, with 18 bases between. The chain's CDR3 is CASSPAFASSNEQFF. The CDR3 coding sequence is TGTGCCAGCAGCCCGGCCTTCGCTAGCTCTAATGAGCAGTTCTTC.

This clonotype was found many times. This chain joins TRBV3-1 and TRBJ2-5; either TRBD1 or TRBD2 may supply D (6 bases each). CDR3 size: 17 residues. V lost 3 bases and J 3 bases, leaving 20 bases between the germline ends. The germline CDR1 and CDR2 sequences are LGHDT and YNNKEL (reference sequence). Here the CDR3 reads CASSHLRGTGVKETQYF. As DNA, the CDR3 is TGTGCCAGCAGCCATCTGAGGGGGACTGGCGTAAAAGAGACCCAGTACTTC.

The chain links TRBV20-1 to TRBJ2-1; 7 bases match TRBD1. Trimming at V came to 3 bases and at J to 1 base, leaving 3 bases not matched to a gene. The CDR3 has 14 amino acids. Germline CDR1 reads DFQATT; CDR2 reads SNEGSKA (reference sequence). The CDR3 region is CSARGTVSYNEQFF. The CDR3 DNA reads TGCAGTGCTAGGGGGACAGTTTCCTACAATGAGCAGTTCTTC.

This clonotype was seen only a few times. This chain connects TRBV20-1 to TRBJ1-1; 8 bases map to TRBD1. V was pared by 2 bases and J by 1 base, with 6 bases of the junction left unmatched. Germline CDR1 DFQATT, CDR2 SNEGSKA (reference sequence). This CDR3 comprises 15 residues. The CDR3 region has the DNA TGCAGTGCTAGATTTCGGACAGGGCCGAACACTGAAGCTTTCTTT. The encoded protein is CSARFRTGPNTEAFF.

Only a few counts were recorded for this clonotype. The chain's CDR3 is CASSGGAGVGYNEQFF. The CDR3 DNA is TGCGCCAGCAGTGGGGGAGCGGGAGTGGGCTACAATGAGCAGTTCTTC. The chain is built from TRBV10-1 and TRBJ2-1; 8 nucleotides agree with TRBD2. Germline V gene lookup returns CDR1 WNHNN and CDR2 SYGVQD (reference sequence). V shed 4 bases, J shed 3 bases, and the junction held 8 bases outside the gene matches. This CDR3 spans 16 amino acids.

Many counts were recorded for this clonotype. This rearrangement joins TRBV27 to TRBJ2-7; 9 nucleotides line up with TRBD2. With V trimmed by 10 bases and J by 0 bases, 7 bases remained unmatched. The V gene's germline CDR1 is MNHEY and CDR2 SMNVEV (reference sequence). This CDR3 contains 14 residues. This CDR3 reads CATQTSGYSYEQYF. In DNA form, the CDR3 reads TGTGCCACCCAGACTAGCGGATACTCCTACGAGCAGTACTTC.

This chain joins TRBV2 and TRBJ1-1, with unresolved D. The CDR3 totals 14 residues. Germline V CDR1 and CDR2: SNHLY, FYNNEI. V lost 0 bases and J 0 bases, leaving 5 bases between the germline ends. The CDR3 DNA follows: TGTGCCAGCAGTGAAGCAGGGATGAACACTGAAGCTTTCTTT. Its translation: CASSEAGMNTEAFF. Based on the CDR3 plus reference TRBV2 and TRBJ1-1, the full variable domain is EPEVTQTPSHQVTQMGQEVILRCVPISNHLYFYWYRQILGQKVEFLVSFYNNEISEKSEIFDDQFSVERPDGSNFTLKIRSTKLEDSAMYFCASSEAGMNTEAFFGQGTRLTVV.